These 6 T cell receptor beta chains were sequenced from one sample in a study of OX40 agonist ivuxolimab in advanced cancers. Using immunoSEQ multiplex PCR, the repertoire was profiled, and TCRdb retains in-frame clones only, with some absent. The sample has more than 50,000 clones; 80% to 90% are singletons. The material sequenced was CD4+ or CD8+ T cells sorted from blood, taken in a trial of the OX40 agonist ivuxolimab. These TCRs come from an adult with an advanced solid tumor such as melanoma, head and neck, liver or kidney cancer.

The V gene is TRBV18, the J gene TRBJ2-5; no definite D call. The CDR3 sequence is 13 residues long. The V gene lost 4 bases and the J gene lost 5 bases, with 11 bases spanning the gap. Germline assignment: CDR1 KGHSH and CDR2 LQKENI. DNA of the CDR3: TGTGCCAGCTCACGGACCCTTTCGGAGACCCAGTACTTC. Translating gives CASSRTLSETQYF.

The chain has TRBV6-5 and TRBJ1-4; no firm D call. Trimming shortened V by 5 bases and J by 7 bases, and 17 bases separated the two germline ends. The germline CDR1 and CDR2 sequences are MNHEY and SVGAGI. The CDR3 sequence is 15 residues long. The chain's CDR3 is CASSLYRGGGEKLFF. DNA of the CDR3: TGTGCCAGCAGTCTCTATCGGGGAGGCGGTGAAAAACTGTTTTTT.

The chain is built from TRBV10-3 and TRBJ1-1, with D possibly matching TRBD1 (6 bases). V was shortened by 10 bases and J by 0 bases, with 18 bases between the two germline ends. This CDR3 has 15 residues. Looked up from germline, CDR1 is ENHRY and CDR2 is SYGVKD. As DNA, the CDR3 is TGTGCCACCTTAGCCAGACAGGAGATGAACACTGAAGCTTTCTTT. Translation: CATLARQEMNTEAFF.

The chain has TRBV28 and TRBJ2-7; D not certain. CDR3 length: 14 residues. CDR1 and CDR2 (germline): MDHEN, SYDVKM. Trimming removed 3 bases from V and 0 bases from J, with 9 bases in between. The CDR3 reads CASSFFGRSYEQYF. The CDR3 nucleotides read TGTGCCAGCAGTTTTTTCGGCCGCTCCTACGAGCAGTACTTC.

The chain couples TRBV28 to TRBJ1-5; tentative D call: TRBD1 (5 bases). Germline assignment: CDR1 MDHEN and CDR2 SYDVKM. V lost 8 bases and J lost 9, with 14 bases in between. This CDR3 contains 12 residues. The CDR3 is CASGAVRSPQHF. For the CDR3, the DNA is TGTGCCAGCGGGGCGGTACGCTCGCCCCAGCATTTT.

The DNA for the CDR3 is TGTGCCAGCAGCACCCGACGGGACACTGAAGCTTTCTTT. Its translation is CASSTRRDTEAFF. The chain has TRBV7-3 and TRBJ1-1, with D unresolved. V was cut by 5 bases and J by 3 bases, with 10 bases left in between. The CDR3 runs to 13 residues. Germline-derived CDR1 and CDR2 are SGHTA and FQGTGA.